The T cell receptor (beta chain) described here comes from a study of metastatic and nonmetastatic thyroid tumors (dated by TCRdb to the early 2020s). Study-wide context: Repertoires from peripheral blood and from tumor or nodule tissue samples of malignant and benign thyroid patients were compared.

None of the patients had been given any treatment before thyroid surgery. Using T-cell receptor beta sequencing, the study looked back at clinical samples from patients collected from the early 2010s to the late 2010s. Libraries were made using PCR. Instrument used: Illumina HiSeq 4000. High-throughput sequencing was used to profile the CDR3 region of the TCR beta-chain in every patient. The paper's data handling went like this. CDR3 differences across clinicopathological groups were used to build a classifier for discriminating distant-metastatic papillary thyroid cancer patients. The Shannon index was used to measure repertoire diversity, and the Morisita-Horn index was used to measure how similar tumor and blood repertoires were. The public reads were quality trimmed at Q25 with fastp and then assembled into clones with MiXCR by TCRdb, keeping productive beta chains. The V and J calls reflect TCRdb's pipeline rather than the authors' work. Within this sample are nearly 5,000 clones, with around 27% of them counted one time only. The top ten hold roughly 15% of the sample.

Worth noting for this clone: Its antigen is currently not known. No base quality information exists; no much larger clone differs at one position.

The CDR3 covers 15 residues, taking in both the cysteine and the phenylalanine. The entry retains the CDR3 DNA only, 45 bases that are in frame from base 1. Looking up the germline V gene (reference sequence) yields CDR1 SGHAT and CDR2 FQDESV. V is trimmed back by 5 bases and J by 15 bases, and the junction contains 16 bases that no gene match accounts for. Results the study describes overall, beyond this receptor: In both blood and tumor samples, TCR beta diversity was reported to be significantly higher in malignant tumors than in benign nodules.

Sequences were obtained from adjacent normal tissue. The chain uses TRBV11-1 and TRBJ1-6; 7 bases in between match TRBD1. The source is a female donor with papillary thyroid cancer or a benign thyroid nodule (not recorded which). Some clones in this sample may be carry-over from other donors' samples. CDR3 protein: CASSHNRGRLEYLHF. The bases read TGTGCCAGCAGCCACAACAGGGGCCGTTTGGAGTACCTCCACTTT.